This TCR beta chain was sequenced for a study of beta chain features in type 1 diabetes. As for the study in general: Age, gender, cell numbers and subset yield matched between patients and controls. General study points: TCRB CDR3 length was moderately but significantly reduced in all four CD4+ subsets of Type 1 diabetes patients. Patients with type 1 diabetes carried fewer insertions and had more deletions at their VDJ junctions.

The CDR3 runs 16 residues. On this clone: Its antigen is not known.

A single heparinised draw of approximately 0.12 L on average was taken per donor. All of the sorted populations showed purity greater than 95%. The entirety of the isolated RNA underwent reverse transcription, so expressed TCRB transcripts were sequenced. The data were produced by immunoSEQ multiplex PCR, yet TCRdb's version contains in-frame clones alone and is incomplete. Of 500,000 to 650,000 clones listed, 9.5% to 15% are singletons. The sequence derives from a man under 40 with type 1 diabetes. The chain employs TRBV21-1 and TRBJ2-1. TRBV21-1 corresponds to a pseudogene. The sequenced sample consisted of naive CD4+ T cells from blood. The CDR3, as DNA: TGTGCCAGCAGCAAAGGGGCAGCGAGCTCCTACAATGAGCAGTTCTTC. Its protein product is CASSKGAASSYNEQFF.